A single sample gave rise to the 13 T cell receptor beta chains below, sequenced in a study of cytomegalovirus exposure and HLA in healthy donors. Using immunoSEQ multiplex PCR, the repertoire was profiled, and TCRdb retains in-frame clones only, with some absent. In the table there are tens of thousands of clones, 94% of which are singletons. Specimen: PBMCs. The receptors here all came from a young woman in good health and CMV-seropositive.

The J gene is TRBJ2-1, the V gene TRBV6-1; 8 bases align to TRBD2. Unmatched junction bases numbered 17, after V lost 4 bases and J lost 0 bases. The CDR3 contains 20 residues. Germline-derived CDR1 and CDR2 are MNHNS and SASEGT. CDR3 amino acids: CASSGKAGVHIVSSYNEQFF. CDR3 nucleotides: TGTGCCAGCAGTGGAAAAGCGGGAGTTCACATCGTCAGCTCCTACAATGAGCAGTTCTTC.

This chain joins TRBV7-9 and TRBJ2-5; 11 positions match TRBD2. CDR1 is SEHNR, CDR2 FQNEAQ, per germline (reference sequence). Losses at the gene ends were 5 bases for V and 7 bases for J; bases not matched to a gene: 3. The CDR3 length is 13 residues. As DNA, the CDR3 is TGTGCCAGCAGCCCTAGCGGGGGGACGACCCAGTACTTC. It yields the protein CASSPSGGTTQYF.

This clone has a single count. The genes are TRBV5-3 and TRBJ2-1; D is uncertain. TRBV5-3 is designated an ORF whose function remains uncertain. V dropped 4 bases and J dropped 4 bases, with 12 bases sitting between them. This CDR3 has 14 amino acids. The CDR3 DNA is TGTGCCAGAAGCCACCTAGGCAGTTACAATGAGCAGTTCTTC. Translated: CARSHLGSYNEQFF.

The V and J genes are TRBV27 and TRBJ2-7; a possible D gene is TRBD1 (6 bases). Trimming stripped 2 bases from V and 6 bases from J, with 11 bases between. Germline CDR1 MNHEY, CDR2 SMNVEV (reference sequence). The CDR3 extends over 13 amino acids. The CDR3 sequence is CASSLTTGTEQYF. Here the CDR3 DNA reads TGTGCCAGCAGTTTAACCACAGGGACCGAGCAGTACTTC.

CDR3 bases: TGTGCCAGCAGTTTATCGAGGCGGGAGGCCTCCTACAATGAGCAGTTCTTC. Translated: CASSLSRREASYNEQFF. The chain couples TRBV27 to TRBJ2-1; 8 bases fit TRBD2. Germline trimming cut 0 bases from V and 0 bases from J; bases unmatched to any gene: 4. This CDR3 is 17 amino acids long. From germline, CDR1 is MNHEY and CDR2 SMNVEV (reference sequence).

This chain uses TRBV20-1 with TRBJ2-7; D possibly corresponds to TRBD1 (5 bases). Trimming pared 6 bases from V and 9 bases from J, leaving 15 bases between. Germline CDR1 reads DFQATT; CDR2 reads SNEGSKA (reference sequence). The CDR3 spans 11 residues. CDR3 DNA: TGCAGTGCACTCCAGGGATGGAGGCAGTACTTC. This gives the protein CSALQGWRQYF.

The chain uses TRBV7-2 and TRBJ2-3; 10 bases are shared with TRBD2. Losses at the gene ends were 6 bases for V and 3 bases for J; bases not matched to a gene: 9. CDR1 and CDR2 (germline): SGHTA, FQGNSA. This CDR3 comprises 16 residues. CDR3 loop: CASSGIAAGGTDTQYF. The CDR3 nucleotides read TGTGCCAGCAGTGGTATAGCAGCGGGAGGGACAGATACGCAGTATTTT.

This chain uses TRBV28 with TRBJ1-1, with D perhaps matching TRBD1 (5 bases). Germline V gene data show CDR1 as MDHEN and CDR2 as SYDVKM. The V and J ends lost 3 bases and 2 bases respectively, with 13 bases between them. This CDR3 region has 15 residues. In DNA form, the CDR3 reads TGTGCCAGCAGTTTGTTGGGGGGGGGAAACACTGAAGCTTTCTTT. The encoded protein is CASSLLGGGNTEAFF.

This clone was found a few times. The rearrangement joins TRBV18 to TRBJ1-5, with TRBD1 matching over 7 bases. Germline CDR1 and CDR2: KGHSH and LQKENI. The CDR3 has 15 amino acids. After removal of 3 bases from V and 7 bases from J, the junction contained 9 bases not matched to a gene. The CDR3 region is CASSPDRATGQPQHF. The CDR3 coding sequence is TGTGCCAGCTCACCTGACAGGGCGACGGGGCAGCCCCAGCATTTT. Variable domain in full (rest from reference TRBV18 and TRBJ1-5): NAGVMQNPRHLVRRRGQEARLRCSPMKGHSHVYWYRQLPEEGLKFMVYLQKENIIDESGMPKERFSAEFPKEGPSILRIQQVVRGDSAAYFCASSPDRATGQPQHFGDGTRLSIL.

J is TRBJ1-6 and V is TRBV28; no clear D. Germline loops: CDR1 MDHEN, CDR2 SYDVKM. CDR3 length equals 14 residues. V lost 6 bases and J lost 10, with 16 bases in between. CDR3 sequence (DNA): TGTGCCAGCAGGGCGGGGTTTGGGGAATCACCCCTCCACTTT. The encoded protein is CASRAGFGESPLHF. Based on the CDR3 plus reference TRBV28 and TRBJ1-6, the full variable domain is DVKVTQSSRYLVKRTGEKVFLECVQDMDHENMFWYRQDPGLGLRLIYFSYDVKMKEKGDIPEGYSVSREKKERFSLILESASTNQTSMYLCASRAGFGESPLHFGNGTRLTVT.

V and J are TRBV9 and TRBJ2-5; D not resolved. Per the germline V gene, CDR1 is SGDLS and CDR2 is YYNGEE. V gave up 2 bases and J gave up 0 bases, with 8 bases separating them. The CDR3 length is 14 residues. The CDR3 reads CASSVRQDQETQYF. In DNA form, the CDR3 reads TGTGCCAGCAGCGTGCGACAAGACCAAGAGACCCAGTACTTC. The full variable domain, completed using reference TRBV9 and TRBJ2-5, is DSGVTQTPKHLITATGQRVTLRCSPRSGDLSVYWYQQSLDQGLQFLIQYYNGEERAKGNILERFSAQQFPDLHSELNLSSLELGDSALYFCASSVRQDQETQYFGPGTRLLVL.

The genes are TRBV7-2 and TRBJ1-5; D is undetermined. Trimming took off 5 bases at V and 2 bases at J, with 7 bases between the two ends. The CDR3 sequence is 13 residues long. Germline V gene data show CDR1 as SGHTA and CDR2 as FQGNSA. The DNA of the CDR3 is TGTGCCAGCAGCAACGGGGGCAATCAGCCCCAGCATTTT. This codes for CASSNGGNQPQHF.

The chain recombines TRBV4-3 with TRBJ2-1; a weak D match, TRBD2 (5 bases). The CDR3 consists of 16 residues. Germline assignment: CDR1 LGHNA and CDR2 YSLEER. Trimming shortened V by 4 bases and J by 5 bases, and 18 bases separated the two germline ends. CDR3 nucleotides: TGCGCCAGCAGCCTCCTCGGGGTAGGTCAGGACAATGAGCAGTTCTTC. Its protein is CASSLLGVGQDNEQFF.